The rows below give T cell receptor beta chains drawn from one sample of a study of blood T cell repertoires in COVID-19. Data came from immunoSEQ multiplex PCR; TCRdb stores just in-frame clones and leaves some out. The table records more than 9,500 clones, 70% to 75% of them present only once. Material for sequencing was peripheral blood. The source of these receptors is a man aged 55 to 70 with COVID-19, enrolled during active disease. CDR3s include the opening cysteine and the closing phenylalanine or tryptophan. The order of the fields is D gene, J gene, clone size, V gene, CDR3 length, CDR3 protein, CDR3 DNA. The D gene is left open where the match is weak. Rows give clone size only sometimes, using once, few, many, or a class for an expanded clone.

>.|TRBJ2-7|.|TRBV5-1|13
CASSPTGAYEQYF
TGCGCCAGCAGCCCGACAGGCGCCTACGAGCAGTACTTC
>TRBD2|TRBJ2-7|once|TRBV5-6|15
CASSFLAGGLNEQYF
TGTGCCAGCAGTTTTTTAGCGGGGGGGCTGAACGAGCAGTACTTC
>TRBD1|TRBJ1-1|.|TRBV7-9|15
CASSSTKTGGTEAFF
TGTGCCAGCAGCTCCACAAAAACAGGGGGCACTGAAGCTTTCTTT
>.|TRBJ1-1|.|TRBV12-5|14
CASGLKRRNTEAFF
TGTGCTAGTGGCTTAAAACGTAGAAACACTGAAGCTTTCTTT
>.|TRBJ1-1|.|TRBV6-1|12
CASTPGGTEAFF
TGTGCCAGCACCCCGGGAGGCACTGAAGCTTTCTTT
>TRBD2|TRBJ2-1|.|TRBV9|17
CASGRGGTSGRHNEQFF
TGTGCCAGCGGTAGAGGGGGCACTAGCGGGAGGCACAATGAGCAGTTCTTC
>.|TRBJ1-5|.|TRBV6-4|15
CASMGRGPSNQPQHF
TGTGCCAGCATGGGGCGGGGTCCGAGCAATCAGCCCCAGCATTTT
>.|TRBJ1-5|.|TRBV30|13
CAWSGNSNQPQHF
TGTGCCTGGAGTGGTAATAGCAATCAGCCCCAGCATTTT
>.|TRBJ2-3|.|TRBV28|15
CASWGPAPHTDTQYF
TGTGCCAGCTGGGGGCCGGCCCCCCACACAGATACGCAGTATTTT
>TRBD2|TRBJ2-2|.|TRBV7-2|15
CASSLGLAKTGELFF
TGTGCCAGCAGCTTGGGACTAGCGAAAACCGGGGAGCTGTTTTTT
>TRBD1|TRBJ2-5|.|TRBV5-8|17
CASSLTGTGGVRKTQYF
TGTGCCAGCAGCTTGACCGGGACAGGGGGCGTTCGCAAGACCCAGTACTTC
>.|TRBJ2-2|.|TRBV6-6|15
CASSYEPLNTGELFF
TGTGCCAGCAGTTACGAACCACTTAACACCGGGGAGCTGTTTTTT
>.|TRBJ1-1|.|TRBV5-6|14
CASRRRQMNTEAFF
TGTGCCAGCAGGAGACGACAGATGAACACTGAAGCTTTCTTT
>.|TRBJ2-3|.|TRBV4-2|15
CASSQDPSSTDTQYF
TGTGCCAGCAGCCAAGATCCGAGCAGCACAGATACGCAGTATTTT
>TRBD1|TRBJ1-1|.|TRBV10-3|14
CAISKQGAGTEAFF
TGTGCCATCAGTAAGCAGGGGGCGGGTACTGAAGCTTTCTTT
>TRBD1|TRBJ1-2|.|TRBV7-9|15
CASSKSYGTENGYTF
TGTGCCAGCAGCAAAAGCTACGGGACAGAGAATGGCTACACCTTC
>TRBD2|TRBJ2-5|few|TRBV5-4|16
CASSPRLAGVSETQYF
TGTGCCAGCAGCCCGAGACTAGCGGGAGTATCGGAGACCCAGTACTTC
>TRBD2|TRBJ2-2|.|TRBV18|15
CASSSGGPWTGELFF
TGTGCCAGCTCATCGGGGGGGCCTTGGACCGGGGAGCTGTTTTTT
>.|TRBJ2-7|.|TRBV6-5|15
CASSYSAEWENEQYF
TGTGCCAGCAGTTACTCGGCGGAGTGGGAGAACGAGCAGTACTTC
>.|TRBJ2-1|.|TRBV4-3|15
CASSWRPSSKGEQFF
TGCGCCAGCAGTTGGCGGCCTAGCTCTAAGGGTGAGCAGTTCTTC
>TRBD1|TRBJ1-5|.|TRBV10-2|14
CASSRDRGRQPQHF
TGCGCCAGCAGTAGGGACAGGGGGCGTCAGCCCCAGCATTTT
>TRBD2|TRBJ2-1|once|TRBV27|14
CASRGLAGWNEQFF
TGTGCCAGCAGAGGACTAGCGGGATGGAATGAGCAGTTCTTC
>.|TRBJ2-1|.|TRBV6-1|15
CASSETGRRIGEQFF
TGTGCCAGCAGTGAAACGGGCCGGAGGATTGGTGAGCAGTTCTTC
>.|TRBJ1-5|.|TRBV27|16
CASSFVGGYSNQPQHF
TGTGCCAGCAGTTTCGTGGGGGGGTATAGCAATCAGCCCCAGCATTTT
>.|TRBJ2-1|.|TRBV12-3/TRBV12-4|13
CASSPGLYNEQFF
TGTGCCAGCAGTCCCGGACTGTACAATGAGCAGTTCTTC
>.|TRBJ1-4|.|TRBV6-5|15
CASSGTGSSGEKLFF
TGTGCCAGCAGCGGAACCGGCTCGTCGGGTGAAAAACTGTTTTTT
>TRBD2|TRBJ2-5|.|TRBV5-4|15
CASRDVAGGKETQYF
TGTGCCAGCAGAGACGTAGCGGGGGGGAAAGAGACCCAGTACTTC
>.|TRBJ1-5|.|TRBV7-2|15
CASSLVWGPNQPQHF
TGTGCCAGCAGCTTAGTTTGGGGGCCCAATCAGCCCCAGCATTTT
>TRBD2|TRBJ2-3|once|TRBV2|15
CASSYSGRTTDTQYF
TGTGCCAGCAGTTATAGCGGGAGGACTACAGATACGCAGTATTTT
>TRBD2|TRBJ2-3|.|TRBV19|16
CASSNGLAGSTDTQYF
TGTGCCAGTAGTAATGGCCTAGCGGGGAGCACAGATACGCAGTATTTT
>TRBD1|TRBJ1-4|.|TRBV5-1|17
CASSLGFRGATNEKLFF
TGCGCCAGCAGCTTGGGATTCAGGGGGGCAACTAATGAAAAACTGTTTTTT
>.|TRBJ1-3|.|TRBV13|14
CASSLPGTGNTIYF
TGTGCCAGCAGCTTGCCAGGGACTGGAAACACCATATATTTT
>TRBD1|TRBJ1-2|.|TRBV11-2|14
CASRRDRGNYGYTF
TGTGCCAGCAGGAGGGACAGGGGGAACTATGGCTACACCTTC
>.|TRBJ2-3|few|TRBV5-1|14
CASTRGGSTDTQYF
TGCGCCAGCACCAGGGGCGGAAGCACAGATACGCAGTATTTT
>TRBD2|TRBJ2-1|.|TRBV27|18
CASSLFGLAGTYYNEQFF
TGTGCCAGCAGTTTATTCGGACTAGCGGGGACGTACTACAATGAGCAGTTCTTC
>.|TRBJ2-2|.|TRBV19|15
CASSIDSSRAGELFF
TGTGCCAGTAGTATAGACTCGAGCAGGGCCGGGGAGCTGTTTTTT
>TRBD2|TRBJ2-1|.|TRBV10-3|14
CAISEGLAINEQFF
TGTGCCATCAGTGAGGGACTAGCGATCAATGAGCAGTTCTTC
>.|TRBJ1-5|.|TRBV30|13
CACAEGFDQPQHF
TGTGCCTGCGCGGAGGGATTCGATCAGCCCCAGCATTTT
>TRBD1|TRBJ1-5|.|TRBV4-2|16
CASSQESGGIGQPQHF
TGTGCCAGCAGCCAAGAATCAGGGGGCATCGGTCAGCCCCAGCATTTT
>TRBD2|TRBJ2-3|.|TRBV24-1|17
CATSPTSGAPFGDTQYF
TGTGCCACCAGTCCGACTAGCGGGGCTCCATTCGGAGATACGCAGTATTTT
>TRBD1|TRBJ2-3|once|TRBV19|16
CASSLPGQGSGDTQYF
TGTGCCAGTAGTCTACCCGGACAGGGGTCGGGAGATACGCAGTATTTT
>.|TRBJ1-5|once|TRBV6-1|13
CASSPRRDQPQHF
TGTGCCAGCAGCCCCAGGCGAGATCAGCCCCAGCATTTT
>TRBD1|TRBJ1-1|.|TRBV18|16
CASSPPRGRENTEAFF
TGTGCCAGCTCACCACCCAGGGGGCGTGAGAACACTGAAGCTTTCTTT
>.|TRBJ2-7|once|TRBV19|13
CASRGVFIHEQYF
TGTGCCAGTAGGGGCGTGTTTATCCACGAGCAGTACTTC
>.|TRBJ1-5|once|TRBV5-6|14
CASSLGPGEQPQHF
TGTGCCAGCAGCTTGGGACCAGGCGAACAGCCCCAGCATTTT
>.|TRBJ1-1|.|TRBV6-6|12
CASTRGTAEAFF
TGTGCCAGCACTAGGGGGACGGCTGAAGCTTTCTTT
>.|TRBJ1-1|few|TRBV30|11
CAWARRTEAFF
TGTGCCTGGGCGAGGCGGACTGAAGCTTTCTTT
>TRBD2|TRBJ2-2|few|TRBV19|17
CASRPFVGGRNTGELFF
TGTGCCAGTAGACCTTTCGTGGGCGGGAGGAACACCGGGGAGCTGTTTTTT
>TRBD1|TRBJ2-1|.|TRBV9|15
CASSLSGQSYNEQFF
TGTGCCAGCAGCCTTTCGGGACAGTCCTACAATGAGCAGTTCTTC
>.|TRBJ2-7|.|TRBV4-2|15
CASSQGVRVSYEQYF
TGTGCCAGCAGCCAAGGAGTCAGGGTCTCCTACGAGCAGTACTTC
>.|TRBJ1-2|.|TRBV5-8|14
CASAWAVYVYGYTF
TGTGCCAGCGCCTGGGCAGTTTATGTCTATGGCTACACCTTC
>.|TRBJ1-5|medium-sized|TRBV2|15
CASSQKGYSNQPQHF
TGTGCCAGCAGTCAAAAGGGGTATAGCAATCAGCCCCAGCATTTT
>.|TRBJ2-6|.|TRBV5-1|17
CASSSGTGNSGANVLTF
TGCGCCAGCAGTTCGGGAACAGGGAACTCTGGGGCCAACGTCCTGACTTTC
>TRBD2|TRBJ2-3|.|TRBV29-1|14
CSVEGPSGTDTQYF
TGCAGCGTTGAAGGTCCTAGCGGGACAGATACGCAGTATTTT
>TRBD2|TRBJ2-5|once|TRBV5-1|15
CASSLVAGTGETQYF
TGCGCCAGCAGCTTGGTAGCGGGAACTGGAGAGACCCAGTACTTC
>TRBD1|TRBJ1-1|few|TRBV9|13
CASSWTGNTEAFF
TGTGCCAGCAGCTGGACAGGGAACACTGAAGCTTTCTTT
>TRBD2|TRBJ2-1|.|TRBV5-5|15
CASTPGPSGRNEQFF
TGTGCCAGCACTCCGGGGCCTAGCGGGAGAAATGAGCAGTTCTTC